This T cell receptor beta chain was documented in a study of CD8 T cells in Susac syndrome. In blood CD8+ and CD4+ T cells, TCR beta underwent sequencing. Healthy donors constituted the control group, matched for age and sex. The RNA, about 0.45 to 1 ug, was put through reverse transcription using random hexamers. Amplification of TCR beta CDR3 across 54 Vbeta and 13 Jbeta was performed with immunoSEQ multiplex PCR. TCRdb called the immunoSEQ multiplex PCR reads again in MiXCR, with one record for every CDR3 protein. Among about 80,000 distinct CDR3 sequences listed, around 94% were seen once. This clonotype was observed a single time. The V end lost 4 bases, the J end lost 1 base, and 13 bases lay between the germline ends. Germline-derived CDR1 and CDR2 are SGHDN and FVKESK. This CDR3 is built from 15 residues.

This chain links TRBV14 with TRBJ1-1; the D gene is possibly TRBD1 (5 bases). The receptor was derived from a human donor in good health. Source material: CD8+ T cells from PBMCs. The CDR3 DNA follows: TGTGCCAGCAGCCTACTCCAGGGAGCGAACACTGAAGCTTTCTTT. Encoded protein: CASSLLQGANTEAFF.